This T cell receptor beta chain appears in the sequencing data of a study of OX40 agonist ivuxolimab in advanced cancers. In its sample, this clone was seen once. At one end the junction does not follow the germline gene, possibly because of a read error. A history of autoimmune disease or systemic immunosuppression excluded patients. The repertoire was sequenced with immunoSEQ multiplex PCR; TCRdb's copy has only in-frame clones and lacks some. This sample carries approximately 82,000 clones, over 65% of them seen once, and the ten largest clones take approximately 0.85%. The CDR3 runs to 15 residues.

The clonotype originates from an adult with an advanced solid tumor such as melanoma, head and neck, liver or kidney cancer. The chain carries TRBV5-7 and TRBJ2-7, with TRBD2 matching 8 bases. TRBV5-7 carries the ORF label, with uncertain function. The sequences come from CD4+ or CD8+ T cells sorted from blood, collected in a trial of the OX40 agonist ivuxolimab. The CDR3 DNA reads as TGTGTCAGCACCCAGGCGGGGGGTGATAGCTACGAGCAGTACTTC. Encoded protein: CVSTQAGGDSYEQYF.